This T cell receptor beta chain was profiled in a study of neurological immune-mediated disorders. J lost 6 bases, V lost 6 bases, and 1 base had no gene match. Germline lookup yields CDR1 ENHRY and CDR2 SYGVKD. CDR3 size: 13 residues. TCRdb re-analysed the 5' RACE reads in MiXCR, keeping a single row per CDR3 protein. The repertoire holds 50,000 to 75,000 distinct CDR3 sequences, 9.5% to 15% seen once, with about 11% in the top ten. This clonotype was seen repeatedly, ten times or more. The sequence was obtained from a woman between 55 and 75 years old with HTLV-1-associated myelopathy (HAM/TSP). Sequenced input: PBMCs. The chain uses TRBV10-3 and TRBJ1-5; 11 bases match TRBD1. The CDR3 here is CAISGTGGQPQHF. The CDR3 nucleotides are TGTGCCATCAGCGGGACAGGGGGTCAGCCCCAGCATTTT.